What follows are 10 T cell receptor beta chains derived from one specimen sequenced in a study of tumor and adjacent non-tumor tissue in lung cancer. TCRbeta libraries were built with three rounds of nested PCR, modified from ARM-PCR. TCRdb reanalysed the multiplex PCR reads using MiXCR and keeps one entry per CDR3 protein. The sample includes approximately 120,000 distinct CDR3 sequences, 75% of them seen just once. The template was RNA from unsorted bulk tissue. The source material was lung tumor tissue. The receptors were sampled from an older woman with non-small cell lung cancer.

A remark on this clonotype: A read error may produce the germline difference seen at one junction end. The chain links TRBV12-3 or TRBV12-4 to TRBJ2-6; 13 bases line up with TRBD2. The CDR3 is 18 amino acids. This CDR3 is CISSSSRLAGGGANVLTF. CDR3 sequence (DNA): TGTATCAGCAGTTCCAGTAGACTAGCGGGAGGTGGGGCCAATGTCCTGACTTTC.

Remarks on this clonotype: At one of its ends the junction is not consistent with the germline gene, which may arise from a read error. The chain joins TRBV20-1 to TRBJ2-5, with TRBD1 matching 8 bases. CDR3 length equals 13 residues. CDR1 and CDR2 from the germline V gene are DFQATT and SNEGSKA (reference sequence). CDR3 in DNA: TGCAGTGTTAGAGCAGGGGGCGCTAAGACCCAATACTTC. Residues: CSVRAGGAKTQYF.

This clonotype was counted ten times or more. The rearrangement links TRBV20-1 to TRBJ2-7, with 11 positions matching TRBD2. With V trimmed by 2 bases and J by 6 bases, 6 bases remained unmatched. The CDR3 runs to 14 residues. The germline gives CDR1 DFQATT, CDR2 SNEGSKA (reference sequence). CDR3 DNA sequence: TGCAGTGCTAGACAACTAGCGGGAGACCTCGAGCAGTACTTC. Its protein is CSARQLAGDLEQYF.

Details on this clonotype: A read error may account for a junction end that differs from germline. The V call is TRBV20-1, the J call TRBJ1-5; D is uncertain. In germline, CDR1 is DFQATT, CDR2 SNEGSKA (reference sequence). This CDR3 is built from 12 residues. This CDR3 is CSTRYGNQPQHF. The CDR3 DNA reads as TGCAGTACTAGATACGGGAATCAGCCCCAGCATTTT.

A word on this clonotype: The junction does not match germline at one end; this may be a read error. The CDR3: CSPRGTGNTGELFF. Written as DNA, the CDR3 is TGCAGTCCTAGAGGGACAGGAAACACCGGGGAGCTGTTTTTT. The rearrangement links TRBV20-1 to TRBJ2-2, with 8 bases that match TRBD1. Germline V gene lookup returns CDR1 DFQATT and CDR2 SNEGSKA (reference sequence). This CDR3 region has 14 residues.

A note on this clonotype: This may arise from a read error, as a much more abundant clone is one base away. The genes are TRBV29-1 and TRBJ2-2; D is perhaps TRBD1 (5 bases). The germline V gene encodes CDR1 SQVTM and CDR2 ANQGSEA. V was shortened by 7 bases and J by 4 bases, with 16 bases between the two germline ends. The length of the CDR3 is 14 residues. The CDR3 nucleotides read TGCAGCGCCCAGTGGGGCGAAATCACCGGGGAGCTGTTTTTT. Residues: CSAQWGEITGELFF.

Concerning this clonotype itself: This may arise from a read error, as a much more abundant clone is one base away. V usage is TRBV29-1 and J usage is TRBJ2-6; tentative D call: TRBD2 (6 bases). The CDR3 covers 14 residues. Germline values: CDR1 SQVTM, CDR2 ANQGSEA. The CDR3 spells CSVWRDSGANALTF. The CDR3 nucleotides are TGCAGCGTTTGGAGGGACTCTGGGGCCAACGCCCTGACTTTC.

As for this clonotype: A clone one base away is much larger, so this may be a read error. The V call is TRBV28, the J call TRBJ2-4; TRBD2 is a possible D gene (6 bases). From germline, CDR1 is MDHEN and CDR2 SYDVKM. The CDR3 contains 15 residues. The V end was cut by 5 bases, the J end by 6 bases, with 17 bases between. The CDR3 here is CASSVNGGEGNIQYF. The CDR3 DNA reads TGTGCCAGCAGTGTCAATGGAGGGGAAGGAAACATTCAGTACTTC. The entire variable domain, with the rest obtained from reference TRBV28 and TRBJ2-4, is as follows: DVKVTQSSRYLVKRTGEKVFLECVQDMDHENMFWYRQDPGLGLRLIYFSYDVKMKEKGDIPEGYSVSREKKERFSLILESASTNQTSMYLCASSVNGGEGNIQYFGAGTRLSVL.

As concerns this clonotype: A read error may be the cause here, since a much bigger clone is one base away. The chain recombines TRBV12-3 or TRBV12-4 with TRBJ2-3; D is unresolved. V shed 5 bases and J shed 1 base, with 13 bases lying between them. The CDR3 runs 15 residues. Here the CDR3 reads CASSPLAACTDTQYF. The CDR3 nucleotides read TGTGCCAGCAGTCCCCTGGCGGCCTGCACAGATACGCAGTATTTT.

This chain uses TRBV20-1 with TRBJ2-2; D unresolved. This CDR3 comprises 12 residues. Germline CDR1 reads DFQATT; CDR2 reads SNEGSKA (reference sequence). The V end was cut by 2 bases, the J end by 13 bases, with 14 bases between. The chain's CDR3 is CSARSNTWGLFF. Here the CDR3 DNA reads TGCAGTGCTAGATCTAACACCTGGGGGCTGTTTTTT.